The 27 T cell receptor beta chains below were found in one sample sequenced in a study of blood T cell repertoires in COVID-19. Sequenced by immunoSEQ multiplex PCR; TCRdb stores in-frame clones only, minus some. The sample contains some 30,000 clones, 90% of which appear only once. Sequenced material: peripheral blood. These receptors were collected from a man aged 65 to 85 with active or convalescent COVID-19.

The chain combines TRBV5-1 with TRBJ1-3; TRBD1 might be the D (5 bases). The V gene lost 4 bases and the J gene lost 0 bases, with 17 bases spanning the gap. The length of the CDR3 is 17 residues. Germline CDR1 reads SGHRS; CDR2 reads YFSETQ. The CDR3: CASSLPGGARSGNTIYF. CDR3 sequence (DNA): TGCGCCAGCAGCCTCCCGGGTGGGGCCCGCTCTGGAAACACCATATATTTT.

The chain recombines TRBV12-5 with TRBJ2-1; 9 bases agree with TRBD2. The CDR3 spans 19 residues. J was trimmed by 0 bases and V by 0 bases; bases with no gene match: 9. CDR1 is LGHNT and CDR2 is FRNRAP in the germline V gene. CDR3 residues: CASGLVRGSGGLSYNEQFF. CDR3 DNA sequence: TGTGCTAGTGGTTTGGTAAGGGGTAGCGGGGGCCTCTCCTACAATGAGCAGTTCTTC.

This clone is a singleton in its sample. The V call is TRBV5-1, the J call TRBJ1-1, with D possibly matching TRBD1 (5 bases). The CDR3 loop spans 16 amino acids. The germline CDR1 and CDR2 sequences are SGHRS and YFSETQ. Between the trimmed V and J ends, which lost 4 bases and 4 bases, there was a span of 20 bases. The CDR3 nucleotides are TGCGCCAGCAGCCTGGGGGGAGAAGGAGGAGGCACTGAAGCTTTCTTT. The encoded protein is CASSLGGEGGGTEAFF.

In this sample, this clone turned up a few times. V usage is TRBV4-1 and J usage is TRBJ2-5; tentatively, D is TRBD2 (6 bases). V lost 0 bases and J lost 7, with 12 bases in between. From germline, CDR1 is MGHRA and CDR2 YSYEKL. The CDR3 has 14 amino acids. CDR3 amino acids: CASSQEGGPGTQYF. DNA of the CDR3: TGCGCCAGCAGCCAAGAGGGGGGACCGGGGACCCAGTACTTC.

This chain links TRBV11-2 with TRBJ2-3; D uncertain. Germline CDR1 is SGHAT and CDR2 is FQNNGV. The CDR3 spans 14 residues. V gave up 8 bases and J gave up 6 bases, with 18 bases separating them. CDR3 in amino acids: CASSQGTPRDTQYF. CDR3 coding DNA: TGTGCCAGCTCCCAAGGAACACCGAGGGATACGCAGTATTTT.

This clone was seen more than once but under ten times. The CDR3, as DNA: TGTGCCAGCAGCGCTAAGACAGGGTATGAGCAGTACTTC. It specifies CASSAKTGYEQYF. This rearrangement joins TRBV11-3 to TRBJ2-7, with 7 positions matching TRBD1. CDR1 SGHNT and CDR2 YENEEA come from the germline V gene. The V segment lost 5 bases and the J segment 7 bases; nucleotides outside the gene matches: 8. The CDR3 covers 13 residues.

The chain employs TRBV9 and TRBJ2-1; 10 positions match TRBD2. V shed 1 base, J shed 8 bases, and the junction held 12 bases outside the gene matches. The CDR3 has 17 amino acids. Looked up from germline, CDR1 is SGDLS and CDR2 is YYNGEE. The CDR3 loop is CASSVTPNSGGKDEQFF. CDR3 DNA: TGTGCCAGCAGCGTAACCCCGAATAGCGGGGGGAAGGATGAGCAGTTCTTC.

The chain has TRBV11-1 and TRBJ2-7, with D possibly matching TRBD1 (5 bases). The CDR3 has 14 amino acids. The V gene's germline CDR1 is SGHAT and CDR2 FQDESV (reference sequence). The V and J ends lost 5 bases and 3 bases respectively, with 14 bases between them. CDR3 residues: CASSPRTSNYEQYF. CDR3 nucleotide sequence: TGTGCCAGCAGCCCCCGGACATCCAACTACGAGCAGTACTTC.

The gene calls are TRBV27 and TRBJ1-2; 9 nucleotides match TRBD1. The germline gives CDR1 MNHEY, CDR2 SMNVEV (reference sequence). The CDR3 consists of 15 residues. V dropped 2 bases and J dropped 2; count of bases not matched to a gene: 3. CDR3 region: CASSLVGQGNYGYTF. In DNA, the CDR3 is TGTGCCAGCAGTTTAGTGGGACAGGGAAACTATGGCTACACCTTC.

The V and J genes are TRBV19 and TRBJ2-2, with 8 bases matching TRBD1. V lost 1 base, J lost 7 bases, and 5 bases stayed unmatched. Germline V gives CDR1 LNHDA, CDR2 SQIVND (reference sequence). This CDR3 contains 15 residues. Written as DNA, the CDR3 is TGTGCCAGTAGTATAGCGGCAGGGGGCTTCGGGGAGCTGTTTTTT. Its translation: CASSIAAGGFGELFF.

V and J are TRBV9 and TRBJ1-4; 8 positions agree with TRBD1. The germline V gene encodes CDR1 SGDLS and CDR2 YYNGEE. J lost 8 bases, V lost 0 bases, and 6 bases had no gene match. The CDR3 has 15 amino acids. CDR3: CASSVGGQAGEKLFF. Written as DNA, the CDR3 is TGTGCCAGCAGCGTAGGGGGACAGGCTGGCGAAAAACTGTTTTTT.

The chain uses TRBV29-1 and TRBJ2-2, with 11 bases lining up with TRBD2. J lost 9 bases, V lost 3 bases, and 3 bases had no gene match. This CDR3 comprises 13 residues. Germline V CDR1 and CDR2: SQVTM, ANQGSEA. The CDR3 spells CSVDLAGGRELFF. The CDR3 DNA sequence: TGCAGCGTTGATCTAGCGGGAGGACGGGAGCTGTTTTTT.

This chain links TRBV19 with TRBJ2-2; TRBD1 aligns across 9 bases. The CDR3 length is 17 residues. V lost 3 bases to trimming and J lost 1 base; unmatched junction nucleotides: 6. Looked up from germline, CDR1 is LNHDA and CDR2 is SQIVND (reference sequence). The CDR3 is CASSMGQGGGNTGELFF. DNA of the CDR3: TGTGCCAGTAGTATGGGACAGGGAGGGGGGAACACCGGGGAGCTGTTTTTT.

The J gene is TRBJ2-4, the V gene TRBV4-2; 8 bases align to TRBD1. This CDR3 is built from 15 residues. J was trimmed by 3 bases and V by 3 bases; bases with no gene match: 4. The germline V gene encodes CDR1 LGHNA and CDR2 YNFKEQ. The CDR3 here is CASSQSDRVKNIQYF. The DNA of the CDR3 is TGTGCCAGCAGCCAGTCGGACAGGGTCAAAAACATTCAGTACTTC.

V usage is TRBV4-2 and J usage is TRBJ2-5, with TRBD2 matching 8 bases. From germline, CDR1 is LGHNA and CDR2 YNFKEQ. The ends lost 2 bases at V and 5 bases at J; junction bases unmatched: 10. CDR3 size: 16 residues. As DNA, the CDR3 is TGTGCCAGCAGCCAAACCGGGGGGGCCGGTAGCGAGACCCAGTACTTC. Translated: CASSQTGGAGSETQYF.

The chain is built from TRBV11-2 and TRBJ1-3, with TRBD1 identical over 8 bases. Per germline, CDR1 SGHAT and CDR2 FQNNGV. The CDR3 has 15 residues. The V gene end was trimmed by 4 bases and the J gene end by 4 bases; junction bases not matched to a gene: 6. This chain's CDR3 is CASSSLTGAGNTIYF. The CDR3 nucleotides read TGTGCCAGCAGCTCCTTGACAGGGGCAGGAAACACCATATATTTT. Combining the CDR3 with reference TRBV11-2 and TRBJ1-3 gives the whole variable domain EAGVAQSPRYKIIEKRQSVAFWCNPISGHATLYWYQQILGQGPKLLIQFQNNGVVDDSQLPKDRFSAERLKGVDSTLKIQPAKLEDSAVYLCASSSLTGAGNTIYFGEGSWLTVV.

The rearrangement uses TRBV19 and TRBJ1-1; D call uncertain. Trimming removed 4 bases at V and 1 base at J, with 13 bases between. The CDR3 sequence is 15 residues long. Looked up from germline, CDR1 is LNHDA and CDR2 is SQIVND (reference sequence). The CDR3 bases are TGTGCCAGTAGTAAGGTCGGAGCCCCGAACACTGAAGCTTTCTTT. Its translation is CASSKVGAPNTEAFF.

The genes are TRBV5-3 and TRBJ1-6, with a weak D call TRBD1 (5 bases). TRBV5-3 is an ORF, with its function uncertain. This CDR3 spans 17 amino acids. The V and J ends lost 3 bases and 9 bases respectively, with 22 bases between them. Here the CDR3 reads CARSWPQRQGIVSPLHF. The CDR3 DNA reads TGTGCCAGAAGCTGGCCCCAAAGGCAGGGAATAGTTTCACCCCTCCACTTT.

The V and J genes are TRBV7-9 and TRBJ2-3; 7 bases are a match to TRBD2. CDR1 is SEHNR, CDR2 FQNEAQ, per germline (reference sequence). Unmatched junction bases numbered 9, after V lost 5 bases and J lost 4 bases. This CDR3 contains 15 residues. The CDR3 nucleotides read TGTGCCAGCAGCCCATCCACTAGCGTCCCAGATACGCAGTATTTT. It yields the protein CASSPSTSVPDTQYF.

The chain joins TRBV11-3 to TRBJ2-3, with D perhaps TRBD1 (5 bases). Trimming shortened V by 0 bases and J by 5 bases, and 12 bases separated the two germline ends. The CDR3 covers 15 residues. Germline V gene sequence: CDR1 SGHNT, CDR2 YENEEA. DNA for the CDR3: TGTGCCAGCAGCTTAGACCCCTCCAGGGAAGATACGCAGTATTTT. Translation gives CASSLDPSREDTQYF. The whole variable domain, filled in from reference TRBV11-3 and TRBJ2-3, reads EAGVVQSPRYKIIEKKQPVAFWCNPISGHNTLYWYLQNLGQGPELLIRYENEEAVDDSQLPKDRFSAERLKGVDSTLKIQPAELGDSAVYLCASSLDPSREDTQYFGPGTRLTVL.

The V call is TRBV12-3 or TRBV12-4, the J call TRBJ1-2; unclear D gene. The V end was cut by 4 bases, the J end by 8 bases, with 8 bases between. The CDR3 is 11 amino acids. The CDR3 sequence is CASSYPGGYTF. In DNA, the CDR3 is TGTGCCAGCAGTTATCCGGGGGGCTACACCTTC.

This clone has just one count. The genes are TRBV19 and TRBJ2-7; D gene unclear. CDR3 size: 14 residues. Trimming took 3 bases from V and 0 from J, leaving 9 bases between them. Looked up from germline, CDR1 is LNHDA and CDR2 is SQIVND (reference sequence). CDR3 nucleotide sequence: TGTGCCAGTAGTATTAAGCACGGCTCCTACGAGCAGTACTTC. Amino acids: CASSIKHGSYEQYF. The complete variable domain, with remaining parts taken from reference TRBV19 and TRBJ2-7, reads DGGITQSPKYLFRKEGQNVTLSCEQNLNHDAMYWYRQDPGQGLRLIYYSQIVNDFQKGDIAEGYSVSREKKESFPLTVTSAQKNPTAFYLCASSIKHGSYEQYFGPGTRLTVT.

This chain links TRBV6-6 with TRBJ2-7, with D possibly TRBD1 on 5 matching bases. With 6 bases removed from V and 3 bases from J, the gap between germline ends came to 18 bases. This CDR3 has 15 amino acids. Germline V gene data show CDR1 as MNHNY and CDR2 as SVGAGI (reference sequence). The CDR3 reads CASSPGDPGFYEQYF. In nucleotides, the CDR3 is TGTGCCAGCAGCCCCGGAGACCCAGGGTTCTACGAGCAGTACTTC.

The chain recombines TRBV11-2 with TRBJ1-2, with D perhaps matching TRBD1 (5 bases). The CDR3 spans 14 residues. V shed 5 bases and J shed 4 bases, with 14 bases lying between them. Germline-derived CDR1 and CDR2 are SGHAT and FQNNGV. The CDR3, as DNA: TGTGCCAGCAGCCGTACTCAGGGAGGCTATGGCTACACCTTC. The encoded protein is CASSRTQGGYGYTF.

This clone was counted a single time. CDR3 in amino acids: CASSLLGGYNEQFF. The DNA of the CDR3 is TGTGCCAGCAGCCTACTCGGGGGGTACAATGAGCAGTTCTTC. This chain links TRBV6-5 with TRBJ2-1; 7 positions match TRBD2. This CDR3 spans 14 amino acids. Germline V gene lookup returns CDR1 MNHEY and CDR2 SVGAGI. Germline trimming cut 6 bases from V and 4 bases from J; bases unmatched to any gene: 6.

V is TRBV9 and J is TRBJ1-2, with TRBD1 as a possible D gene (5 bases). The V gene lost 2 bases and the J gene lost 4 bases, with 12 bases spanning the gap. The CDR3 sequence is 14 residues long. Germline V CDR1 and CDR2: SGDLS, YYNGEE. The CDR3 loop reads CASSVDDSLYGYTF. The CDR3 DNA follows: TGTGCCAGCAGCGTGGACGACAGCCTCTATGGCTACACCTTC.

The chain combines TRBV6-5 with TRBJ2-1, with 10 bases identical to TRBD2. V lost 8 bases and J lost 8; bases outside the gene matches: 12. CDR1 is MNHEY, CDR2 SVGAGI, per germline. The CDR3 sequence is 15 residues long. The CDR3 loop is CASPSSSGRAHEQFF. CDR3 sequence (DNA): TGTGCCAGCCCTTCTAGCAGCGGGAGGGCCCATGAGCAGTTCTTC.